A selection of T cell receptor beta chains follows, all from one sample in a study of shared clonotypes between healthy human individuals. Sequencing was performed with immunoSEQ multiplex PCR; in TCRdb, only in-frame clones are kept and a portion is missing. The sample lists about 2 million clones; less than 95% were seen once. Source material: naive CD8+ T cells sorted from blood. These receptors came from a man between 18 and 35 years old in good health. Both conserved end residues are part of each CDR3. A D gene is named only where the DNA matches it firmly. Size is omitted from some rows. Given values are once, few, many or a class for expanded clones.

d_call	v_call	clone_size	j_call	cdr3_aa	cdr3_nt
.	TRBV5-1	.	TRBJ2-1	CASSENGGRDNEQFF	TGCGCCAGCAGTGAGAACGGGGGGCGCGACAATGAGCAGTTCTTC
.	TRBV11-2	.	TRBJ1-6	CASSFSRSPLHF	TGTGCCAGCAGCTTCTCAAGATCACCCCTCCACTTT
.	TRBV7-6	.	TRBJ2-7	CASSLDQSSYEQYF	TGTGCCAGCAGCTTAGATCAGAGCTCCTACGAGCAGTACTTC
.	TRBV5-5	.	TRBJ1-6	CASSSPDSLNSPLHF	TGTGCCAGCAGCTCACCGGACAGTCTCAATTCACCCCTCCACTTT
TRBD1	TRBV2	.	TRBJ1-2	CASSDGTGVGYTF	TGTGCCAGCAGTGATGGGACAGGGGTTGGCTACACCTTC
.	TRBV9	.	TRBJ2-2	CASSSANTGELFF	TGTGCCAGCAGTAGTGCGAACACCGGGGAGCTGTTTTTT
TRBD2	TRBV7-6	.	TRBJ2-5	CASSSPGGIAVQETQYF	TGTGCCAGCAGCTCCCCGGGGGGGATAGCGGTACAAGAGACCCAGTACTTC
TRBD2	TRBV29-1	.	TRBJ2-2	CSVEDMGRGTGELFF	TGCAGCGTTGAGGATATGGGGAGGGGAACCGGGGAGCTGTTTTTT
TRBD2	TRBV7-2	.	TRBJ2-7	CASSGGLLAGAYEQYF	TGTGCCAGCAGCGGGGGACTGCTAGCGGGGGCCTACGAGCAGTACTTC
.	TRBV10-1	.	TRBJ2-2	CASSPWEQPGPLTGELFF	TGCGCCAGCAGTCCCTGGGAACAACCCGGGCCCCTGACCGGGGAGCTGTTTTTT
.	TRBV6-6	.	TRBJ1-2	CASRDRTVIYGYTF	TGTGCCAGCAGAGACAGAACAGTTATCTATGGCTACACCTTC
.	TRBV25-1	.	TRBJ1-1	CASSLTGLNTEAFF	TGTGCCAGCAGCTTGACGGGGCTGAACACTGAAGCTTTCTTT
.	TRBV5-4	.	TRBJ2-2	CASSFDWQNTGELFF	TGTGCCAGCAGTTTTGACTGGCAGAACACCGGGGAGCTGTTTTTT
.	TRBV27	few	TRBJ2-7	CASSFGEFYEQYF	TGTGCCAGCAGTTTCGGGGAGTTCTACGAGCAGTACTTC
.	TRBV15	.	TRBJ2-1	CATSRDGVHNEQFF	TGTGCCACCAGCAGAGATGGCGTCCACAATGAGCAGTTCTTC
.	TRBV5-1	once	TRBJ2-1	CASSSPNNEQFF	TGCGCCAGCAGCTCCCCTAACAATGAGCAGTTCTTC